This entry describes one T cell receptor beta chain. This clone's antigen is unknown. Base-call qualities are not available, and no considerably larger clone is one nucleotide away. One collaborating source in Seattle enrolled patients during active infection and followed them longitudinally through the course of disease. Each collaborating institution followed its own protocols to collect whole blood in K2EDTA tubes. For TCRbeta analysis, collaborator samples were shipped as frozen whole blood, as isolated PBMCs, or as DNA extracted from either sample type. TCRbeta CDR3 regions were amplified from genomic DNA using the immunoSEQ Assay, a bias-controlled multiplex PCR. The study's own analysis went as follows. The number of nucleated cells in each sample was estimated from the amplification of reference gene primers within the assay. To quantify the absolute abundance of each unique TCRbeta CDR3 rearrangement, sequence reads were collapsed and filtered. For each sample, productive Simpson clonality was calculated as the square root of Simpson's diversity index over productive rearrangements. This is the immuneACCESS table as TCRdb keeps it, with only in-frame sequences that have V and J called. A part of the clones is gone; compared with another copy, unresolved V genes explain less than half, and the rest is unexplained. D and trimming were read from the DNA, whereas the V and J calls and clone size are those reported in that table. The sample table shows 140,000 to 150,000 clones, and about 88% are seen once. The ten largest clones capture 2.5% to 3% of the sample.

This sample stems from a study of blood T cell repertoires in COVID-19 (dated by TCRdb to 2020 to 2022). Concerning the study at large: The collaborator samples originated in the United States, Italy and Spain and spanned the acute and convalescent phases of COVID-19. HLA class I and class II types, where available, came from metadata supplied by the sample provider rather than from assay-based typing. The repertoires were released in a freely available public database intended as a resource for research on the immune response to SARS-CoV-2. Subjects who had been exposed to COVID-19, were actively infected with it, or had recovered from it provided the deeply sampled blood TCRbeta repertoires that made up the dataset. Nearly every sample came with metadata listing a de-identified subject ID, COVID-19 status, age in years and sex. Samples were obtained from the ongoing ImmuneRACE study (first 160 participants) and from over 1,000 subjects provided by 6 global collaborators. The material from the prospective study consisted of cDNA or gDNA derived from T cells, B-cell-depleted T cells, or PBMCs. Broad study findings and their caveats: How much clinical and demographic metadata was included differed by source and by participant, and the metadata was provided uncurated.

CDR1 is given as MDHEN and CDR2 as SYDVKM, both from the germline V gene. The CDR3, from cysteine to phenylalanine, totals 17 residues. Solely the CDR3 DNA is kept, with 51 bases framed from the first base. Ends trimmed: V by 3 bases, J by 5 bases; bases unmatched to a gene: 13. Source material: peripheral blood. The TCR was taken from a human donor with COVID-19, enrolled during active disease. The donor label of this sample is uncertain. Rearrangement joined TRBV28 to TRBJ1-1; 9 central bases correspond to TRBD1. The CDR3 protein: CASSLGTTGGAETEAFF. The nucleotide sequence is TGTGCCAGCAGTTTGGGAACAACAGGGGGCGCTGAAACTGAAGCTTTCTTT.